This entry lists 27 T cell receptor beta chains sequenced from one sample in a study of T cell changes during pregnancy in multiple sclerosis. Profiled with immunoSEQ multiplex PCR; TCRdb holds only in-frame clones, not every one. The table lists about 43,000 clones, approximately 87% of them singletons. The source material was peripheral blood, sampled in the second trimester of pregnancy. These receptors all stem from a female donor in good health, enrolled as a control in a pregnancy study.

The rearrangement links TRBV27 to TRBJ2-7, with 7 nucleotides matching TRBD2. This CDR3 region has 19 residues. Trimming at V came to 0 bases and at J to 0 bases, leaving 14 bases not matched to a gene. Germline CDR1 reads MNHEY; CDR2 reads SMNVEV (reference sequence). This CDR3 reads CASSLSGLTGTIISYEQYF. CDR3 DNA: TGTGCCAGCAGTTTATCCGGGCTAACCGGGACTATCATCTCCTACGAGCAGTACTTC.

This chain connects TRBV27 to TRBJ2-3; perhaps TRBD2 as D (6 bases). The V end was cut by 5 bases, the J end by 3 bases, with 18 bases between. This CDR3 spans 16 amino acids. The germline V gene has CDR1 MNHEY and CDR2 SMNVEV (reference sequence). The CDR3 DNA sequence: TGTGCCAGCAGTCCCGGACTACTCGCGGGGACAGATACGCAGTATTTT. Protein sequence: CASSPGLLAGTDTQYF.

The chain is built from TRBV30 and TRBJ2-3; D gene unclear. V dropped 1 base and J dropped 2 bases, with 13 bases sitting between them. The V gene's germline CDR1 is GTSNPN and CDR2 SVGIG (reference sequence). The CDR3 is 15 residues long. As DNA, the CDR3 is TGTGCCTGGAGTGCGCTTTCACTACCCACAGATACGCAGTATTTT. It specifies CAWSALSLPTDTQYF.

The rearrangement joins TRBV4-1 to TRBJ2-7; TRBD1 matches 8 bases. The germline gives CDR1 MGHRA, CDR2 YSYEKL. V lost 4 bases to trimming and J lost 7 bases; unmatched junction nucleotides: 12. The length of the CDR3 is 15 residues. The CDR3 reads CASSLRTGWIWEQYF. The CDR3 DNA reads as TGCGCCAGCAGCCTTCGGACAGGGTGGATATGGGAGCAGTACTTC.

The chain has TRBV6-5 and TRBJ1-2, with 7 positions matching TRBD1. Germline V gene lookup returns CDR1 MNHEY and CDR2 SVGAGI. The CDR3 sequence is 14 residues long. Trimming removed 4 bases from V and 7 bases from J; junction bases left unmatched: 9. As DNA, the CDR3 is TGTGCCAGCAGTTCCCCTAACAGGGGTATTGGCTACACCTTC. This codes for CASSSPNRGIGYTF.

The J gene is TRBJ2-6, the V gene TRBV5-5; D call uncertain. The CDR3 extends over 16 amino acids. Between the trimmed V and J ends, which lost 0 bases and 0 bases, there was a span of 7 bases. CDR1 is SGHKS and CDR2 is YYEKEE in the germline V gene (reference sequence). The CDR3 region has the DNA TGTGCCAGCAGCTTGGTGGCGGTCTCTGGGGCCAACGTCCTGACTTTC. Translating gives CASSLVAVSGANVLTF.

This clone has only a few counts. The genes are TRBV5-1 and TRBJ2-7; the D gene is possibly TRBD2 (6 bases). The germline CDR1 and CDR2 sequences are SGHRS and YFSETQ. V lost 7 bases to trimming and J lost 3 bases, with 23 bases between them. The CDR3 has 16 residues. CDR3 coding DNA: TGCGCCAGCGGCCTTGGGGGGTCCTCCCCAGGCTACGAGCAGTACTTC. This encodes CASGLGGSSPGYEQYF. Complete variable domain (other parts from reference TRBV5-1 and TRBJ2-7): KAGVTQTPRYLIKTRGQQVTLSCSPISGHRSVSWYQQTPGQGLQFLFEYFSETQRNKGNFPGRFSGRQFSNSRSEMNVSTLELGDSALYLCASGLGGSSPGYEQYFGPGTRLTVT.

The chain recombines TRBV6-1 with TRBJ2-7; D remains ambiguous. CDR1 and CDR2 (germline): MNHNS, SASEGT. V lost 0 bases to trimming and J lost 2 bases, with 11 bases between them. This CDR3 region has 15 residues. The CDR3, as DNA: TGTGCCAGCAGTGAAGCGCCTCAGTATACCTACGAGCAGTACTTC. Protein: CASSEAPQYTYEQYF.

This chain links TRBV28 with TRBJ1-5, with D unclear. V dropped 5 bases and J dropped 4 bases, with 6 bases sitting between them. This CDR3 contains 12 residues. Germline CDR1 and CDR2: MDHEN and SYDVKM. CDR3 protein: CASSGLNQPQHF. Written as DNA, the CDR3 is TGTGCCAGCAGTGGTCTAAATCAGCCCCAGCATTTT.

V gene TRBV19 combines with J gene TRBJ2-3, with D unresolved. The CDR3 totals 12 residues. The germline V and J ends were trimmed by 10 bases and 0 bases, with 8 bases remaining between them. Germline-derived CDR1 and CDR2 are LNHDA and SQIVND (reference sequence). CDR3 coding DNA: TGTGCCACCCTATCTAGCACAGATACGCAGTATTTT. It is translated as CATLSSTDTQYF.

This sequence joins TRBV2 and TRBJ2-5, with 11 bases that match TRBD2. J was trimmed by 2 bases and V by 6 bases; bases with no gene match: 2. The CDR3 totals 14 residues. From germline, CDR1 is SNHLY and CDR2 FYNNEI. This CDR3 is CASRLAGGQETQYF. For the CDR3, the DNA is TGTGCCAGCAGGTTAGCGGGGGGGCAAGAGACCCAGTACTTC.

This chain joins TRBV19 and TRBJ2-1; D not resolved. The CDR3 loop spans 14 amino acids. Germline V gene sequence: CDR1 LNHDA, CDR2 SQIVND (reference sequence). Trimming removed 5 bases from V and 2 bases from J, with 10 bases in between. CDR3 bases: TGTGCCAGTAGTTTTCTAAGTACCTACAATGAGCAGTTCTTC. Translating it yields CASSFLSTYNEQFF.

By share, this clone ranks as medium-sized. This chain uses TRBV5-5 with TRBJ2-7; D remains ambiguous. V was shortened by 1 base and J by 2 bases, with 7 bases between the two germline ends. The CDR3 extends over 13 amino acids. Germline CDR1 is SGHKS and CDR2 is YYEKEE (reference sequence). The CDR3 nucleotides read TGTGCCAGCAGCTTGTATAGTACCTACGAGCAGTACTTC. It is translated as CASSLYSTYEQYF.

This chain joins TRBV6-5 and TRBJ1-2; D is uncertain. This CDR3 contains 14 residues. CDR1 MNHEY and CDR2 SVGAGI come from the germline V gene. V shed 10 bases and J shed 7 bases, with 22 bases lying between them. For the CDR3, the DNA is TGTGCCACCCCTAGACGACTAGGTGCGTGTGGCTACACCTTC. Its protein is CATPRRLGACGYTF.

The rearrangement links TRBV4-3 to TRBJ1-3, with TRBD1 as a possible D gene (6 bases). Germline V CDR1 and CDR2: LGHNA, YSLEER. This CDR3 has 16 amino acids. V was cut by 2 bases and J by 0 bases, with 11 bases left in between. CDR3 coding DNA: TGCGCCAGCAGCCAACAAAGGACAGCCTCTGGAAACACCATATATTTT. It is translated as CASSQQRTASGNTIYF.

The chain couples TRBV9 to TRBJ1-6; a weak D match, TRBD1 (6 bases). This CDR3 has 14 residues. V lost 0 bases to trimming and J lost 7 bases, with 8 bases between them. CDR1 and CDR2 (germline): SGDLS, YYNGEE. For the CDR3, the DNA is TGTGCCAGCAGCGTAGAGGGGGTGAATTCACCCCTCCACTTT. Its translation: CASSVEGVNSPLHF.

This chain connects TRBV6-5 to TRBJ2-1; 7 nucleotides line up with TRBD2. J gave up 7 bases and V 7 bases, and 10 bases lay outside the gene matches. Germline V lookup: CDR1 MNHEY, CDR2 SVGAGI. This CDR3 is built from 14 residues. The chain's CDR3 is CASTSGKRYNEQFF. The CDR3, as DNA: TGTGCCAGCACCAGCGGGAAAAGGTATAATGAGCAGTTCTTC.

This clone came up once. The CDR3 nucleotides read TGTGCCAGCAGTGAAGGGCTAGCGAAGCTGTTTTTT. Translation: CASSEGLAKLFF. The rearrangement joins TRBV2 to TRBJ2-2; weak D call: TRBD2 (6 bases). The germline gives CDR1 SNHLY, CDR2 FYNNEI. Deletions cut 1 base from V and 12 bases from J, with 9 bases between. The CDR3 covers 12 residues. The entire variable domain, with the rest obtained from reference TRBV2 and TRBJ2-2, is as follows: EPEVTQTPSHQVTQMGQEVILRCVPISNHLYFYWYRQILGQKVEFLVSFYNNEISEKSEIFDDQFSVERPDGSNFTLKIRSTKLEDSAMYFCASSEGLAKLFFGEGSRLTVL.

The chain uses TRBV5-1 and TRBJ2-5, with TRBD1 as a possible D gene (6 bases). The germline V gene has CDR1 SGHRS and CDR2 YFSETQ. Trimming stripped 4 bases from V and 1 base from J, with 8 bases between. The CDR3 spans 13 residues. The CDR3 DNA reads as TGCGCCAGCAGCCAGGGGACCCAAGAGACCCAGTACTTC. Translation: CASSQGTQETQYF.

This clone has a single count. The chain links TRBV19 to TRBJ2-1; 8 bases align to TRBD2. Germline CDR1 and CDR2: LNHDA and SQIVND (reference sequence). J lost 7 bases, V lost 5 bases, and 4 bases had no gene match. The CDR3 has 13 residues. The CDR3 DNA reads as TGTGCCAGTAGTTGGCTAGCGGGTAATGAGCAGTTCTTC. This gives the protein CASSWLAGNEQFF.

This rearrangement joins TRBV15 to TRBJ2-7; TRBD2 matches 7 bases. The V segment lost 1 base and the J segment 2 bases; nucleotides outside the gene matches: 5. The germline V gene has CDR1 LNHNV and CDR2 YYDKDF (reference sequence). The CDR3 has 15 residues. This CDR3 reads CATSRGRDYPYEQYF. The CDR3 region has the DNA TGTGCCACCAGCAGAGGCCGGGACTACCCCTACGAGCAGTACTTC.

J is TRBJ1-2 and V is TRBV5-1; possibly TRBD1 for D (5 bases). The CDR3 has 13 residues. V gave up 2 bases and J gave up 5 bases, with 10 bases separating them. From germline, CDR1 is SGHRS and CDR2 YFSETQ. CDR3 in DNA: TGCGCCAGCAGCTTCAGGGTTGGATATGGCTACACCTTC. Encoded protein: CASSFRVGYGYTF.

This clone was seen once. The CDR3 protein is CASSEARQGMDEQYF. In nucleotides, the CDR3 is TGTGCCAGCAGTGAAGCCCGGCAGGGGATGGACGAGCAGTACTTC. The chain employs TRBV6-1 and TRBJ2-7, with D tentatively TRBD1 (6 bases). Germline V gene sequence: CDR1 MNHNS, CDR2 SASEGT. The CDR3 consists of 15 residues. V lost 0 bases and J lost 5, with 14 bases in between.

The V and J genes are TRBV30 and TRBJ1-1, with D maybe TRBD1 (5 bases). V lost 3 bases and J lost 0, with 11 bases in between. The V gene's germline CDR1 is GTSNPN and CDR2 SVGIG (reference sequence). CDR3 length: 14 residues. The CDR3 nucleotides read TGTGCCTGGAGCAAACAGGCCATGAACACTGAAGCTTTCTTT. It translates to CAWSKQAMNTEAFF.

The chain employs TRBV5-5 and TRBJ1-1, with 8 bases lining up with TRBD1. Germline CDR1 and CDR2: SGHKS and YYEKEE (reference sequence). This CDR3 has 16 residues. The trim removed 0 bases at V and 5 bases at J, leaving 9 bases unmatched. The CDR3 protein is CASSLVVDRVGTEAFF. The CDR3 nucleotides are TGTGCCAGCAGCTTGGTGGTGGACAGGGTAGGGACTGAAGCTTTCTTT.

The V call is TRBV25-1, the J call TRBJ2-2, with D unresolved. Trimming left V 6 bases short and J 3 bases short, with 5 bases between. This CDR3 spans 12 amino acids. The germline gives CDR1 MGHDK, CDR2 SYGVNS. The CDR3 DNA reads TGTGCCAGCAGCTACGACACCGGGGAGCTGTTTTTT. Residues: CASSYDTGELFF. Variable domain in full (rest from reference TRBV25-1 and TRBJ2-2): EADIYQTPRYLVIGTGKKITLECSQTMGHDKMYWYQQDPGMELHLIHYSYGVNSTEKGDLSSESTVSRIRTEHFPLTLESARPSHTSQYLCASSYDTGELFFGEGSRLTVL.

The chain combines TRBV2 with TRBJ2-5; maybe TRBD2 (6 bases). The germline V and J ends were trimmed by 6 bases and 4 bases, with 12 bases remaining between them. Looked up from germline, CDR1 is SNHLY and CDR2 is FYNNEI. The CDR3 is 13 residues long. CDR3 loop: CASSSMRGETQYF. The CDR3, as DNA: TGTGCCAGCAGCTCCATGCGGGGAGAGACCCAGTACTTC. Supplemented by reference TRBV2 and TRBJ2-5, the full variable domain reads EPEVTQTPSHQVTQMGQEVILRCVPISNHLYFYWYRQILGQKVEFLVSFYNNEISEKSEIFDDQFSVERPDGSNFTLKIRSTKLEDSAMYFCASSSMRGETQYFGPGTRLLVL.